Shown below are 20 T cell receptor beta chains from a single sample sequenced in a study of blood T cell repertoires in COVID-19. The method was immunoSEQ multiplex PCR; TCRdb's version includes in-frame clones alone and lacks a portion of them. The sample comprises some 150,000 clones, 80% to 90% of which are singletons, and roughly 3.4% rests with the top ten. Sequencing was done on a sample of peripheral blood. These receptors were obtained from an older man with acute or convalescent COVID-19.

The chain is built from TRBV6-2 or TRBV6-3 and TRBJ2-1; 9 bases are a match to TRBD2. V dropped 6 bases and J dropped 7; count of bases not matched to a gene: 7. CDR1 is MNHEY and CDR2 is SVGEGT in the germline V gene. The CDR3 length is 14 residues. Here the CDR3 reads CASSGLAGRNEQFF. The CDR3 bases are TGTGCCAGCAGCGGGCTAGCGGGACGGAATGAGCAGTTCTTC.

CDR3 sequence reads: CASSMSPRDQPQHF. The CDR3 DNA reads TGTGCCAGTAGTATGTCTCCCAGGGATCAGCCCCAGCATTTT. The rearrangement uses TRBV19 and TRBJ1-5, with D maybe TRBD1 (5 bases). V was clipped by 3 bases and J by 5 bases, with 11 bases between them. Germline loops: CDR1 LNHDA, CDR2 SQIVND (reference sequence). CDR3 size: 14 residues.

The V call is TRBV7-3, the J call TRBJ2-3, with 8 bases identical to TRBD2. V lost 5 bases, J lost 5 bases, and 9 bases stayed unmatched. CDR1 is SGHTA and CDR2 is FQGTGA in the germline V gene. The CDR3 covers 15 residues. Written as DNA, the CDR3 is TGTGCCAGCAGCCCCCAGAGCGGGAGTTTAGATACGCAGTATTTT. Its protein product is CASSPQSGSLDTQYF.

The rearrangement joins TRBV28 to TRBJ2-7, with TRBD2 matching over 7 bases. After removal of 1 base from V and 4 bases from J, the junction contained 4 bases not matched to a gene. The CDR3 runs to 14 residues. The germline CDR1 and CDR2 sequences are MDHEN and SYDVKM. CDR3 amino acids: CASSLSLAVYEQYF. The CDR3 DNA is TGTGCCAGCAGTTTATCGCTAGCGGTTTACGAGCAGTACTTC.

The chain has TRBV24-1 and TRBJ2-3, with D possibly TRBD1 on 6 matching bases. Trimming took 2 bases from V and 0 from J, leaving 11 bases between them. CDR1 is KGHDR and CDR2 is SFDVKD in the germline V gene. The length of the CDR3 is 16 residues. In DNA, the CDR3 is TGTGCCACCAGTGATTCGTCAGGGGAAAGCACAGATACGCAGTATTTT. This codes for CATSDSSGESTDTQYF.

V and J are TRBV5-6 and TRBJ1-1; 7 positions agree with TRBD1. CDR1 SGHDT and CDR2 YYEEEE come from the germline V gene. The CDR3 consists of 14 residues. V lost 4 bases and J lost 1; bases outside the gene matches: 4. The DNA for the CDR3 is TGTGCCAGCAGCCAGACAGGGCCGAACACTGAAGCTTTCTTT. The encoded protein is CASSQTGPNTEAFF. Variable domain in full (rest from reference TRBV5-6 and TRBJ1-1): DAGVTQSPTHLIKTRGQQVTLRCSPKSGHDTVSWYQQALGQGPQFIFQYYEEEERQRGNFPDRFSGHQFPNYSSELNVNALLLGDSALYLCASSQTGPNTEAFFGQGTRLTVV.

This clone was detected only a few times. Written as DNA, the CDR3 is TGTGCCAGCAGTGAAGGACAGGAGACTCCAAACAGGGCTAACTATGGCTACACCTTC. Its translation is CASSEGQETPNRANYGYTF. V usage is TRBV6-1 and J usage is TRBJ1-2; a weak D match, TRBD1 (6 bases). V was shortened by 1 base and J by 0 bases, with 21 bases between the two germline ends. From germline, CDR1 is MNHNS and CDR2 SASEGT. The CDR3 is 19 amino acids.

The table lists this clone with a count of one. The chain is built from TRBV9 and TRBJ2-3, with TRBD2 matching 9 bases. The CDR3 is made up of 15 amino acids. Unmatched junction bases numbered 3, after V lost 0 bases and J lost 4 bases. The germline V gene encodes CDR1 SGDLS and CDR2 YYNGEE. CDR3: CASSVVAGVPDTQYF. DNA for the CDR3: TGTGCCAGCAGCGTAGTAGCGGGAGTTCCAGATACGCAGTATTTT.

The table lists this clone with a count of one. Here the CDR3 DNA reads TGTGCCAGCTCACCCCCGACTAGCCGGACAGATACGCAGTATTTT. Translated: CASSPPTSRTDTQYF. The rearrangement links TRBV18 to TRBJ2-3, with TRBD2 matching 7 bases. Germline CDR1 is KGHSH and CDR2 is LQKENI. The V gene end was trimmed by 3 bases and the J gene end by 3 bases; junction bases not matched to a gene: 6. CDR3 size: 15 residues.

The rearrangement links TRBV18 to TRBJ2-7; D is perhaps TRBD1 (5 bases). This CDR3 is 13 amino acids long. V was shortened by 2 bases and J by 3 bases, with 8 bases between the two germline ends. Germline CDR1 and CDR2: KGHSH and LQKENI. CDR3 coding DNA: TGTGCCAGCTCACCATCCAGGGACTACGAGCAGTACTTC. Its protein is CASSPSRDYEQYF.

The rearrangement joins TRBV11-2 to TRBJ2-2; 7 nucleotides line up with TRBD2. The length of the CDR3 is 16 residues. Germline V gene sequence: CDR1 SGHAT, CDR2 FQNNGV. The trim removed 0 bases at V and 6 bases at J, leaving 7 bases unmatched. As DNA, the CDR3 is TGTGCCAGCAGCTTAGACTCGCGGGAGCTCCCCGGGGAGCTGTTTTTT. Translated, it gives CASSLDSRELPGELFF.

The genes are TRBV7-3 and TRBJ2-3, with TRBD1 matching 9 bases. The CDR3 sequence is 15 residues long. J lost 1 base, V lost 5 bases, and 4 bases had no gene match. Germline V gene lookup returns CDR1 SGHTA and CDR2 FQGTGA. The CDR3, as DNA: TGTGCCAGCAGCCCCAGGGACAGGGGCACAGATACGCAGTATTTT. Its translation: CASSPRDRGTDTQYF.

This sequence joins TRBV10-3 and TRBJ2-1, with D maybe TRBD2 (6 bases). The CDR3 spans 15 residues. Trimming left V 5 bases short and J 3 bases short, with 14 bases between. Germline lookup yields CDR1 ENHRY and CDR2 SYGVKD. The CDR3 DNA follows: TGTGCCATCAGTCCCTCGGGGGTGGACTACAATGAGCAGTTCTTC. This gives the protein CAISPSGVDYNEQFF.

The genes are TRBV11-2 and TRBJ1-1; a possible D gene is TRBD1 (6 bases). Germline V gives CDR1 SGHAT, CDR2 FQNNGV. CDR3 length: 12 residues. Trimming stripped 0 bases from V and 10 bases from J, with 9 bases between. CDR3 sequence (DNA): TGTGCCAGCAGCTTAGAGACAGGCCCAGCTTTCTTT. It yields the protein CASSLETGPAFF.

The J gene is TRBJ2-5, the V gene TRBV19, with a tentative D call TRBD2 (5 bases). V lost 5 bases and J 7 bases, leaving 14 bases between the germline ends. CDR3 length: 13 residues. The germline CDR1 and CDR2 sequences are LNHDA and SQIVND (reference sequence). The CDR3 loop is CASSFRDGGTQYF. CDR3 bases: TGTGCCAGTAGTTTCCGGGATGGCGGGACCCAGTACTTC.

This rearrangement joins TRBV19 to TRBJ2-4, with 9 nucleotides matching TRBD2. Per germline, CDR1 LNHDA and CDR2 SQIVND (reference sequence). The CDR3 has 15 amino acids. Losses at the gene ends were 3 bases for V and 8 bases for J; bases not matched to a gene: 8. CDR3 nucleotide sequence: TGTGCCAGTAGTATTTGGCGGGAGGGCCGGGACATTCAGTACTTC. As protein: CASSIWREGRDIQYF.

V is TRBV5-5 and J is TRBJ2-3; 8 positions match TRBD1. The V gene's germline CDR1 is SGHKS and CDR2 YYEKEE (reference sequence). V dropped 4 bases and J dropped 0; count of bases not matched to a gene: 10. The CDR3 extends over 17 amino acids. The CDR3 protein is CASSRSDRGFSTDTQYF. Written as DNA, the CDR3 is TGTGCCAGCAGCCGCTCAGACAGGGGTTTCAGCACAGATACGCAGTATTTT. The complete variable domain, with remaining parts taken from reference TRBV5-5 and TRBJ2-3, reads DAGVTQSPTHLIKTRGQQVTLRCSPISGHKSVSWYQQVLGQGPQFIFQYYEKEERGRGNFPDRFSARQFPNYSSELNVNALLLGDSALYLCASSRSDRGFSTDTQYFGPGTRLTVL.

The chain combines TRBV4-2 with TRBJ2-7; TRBD2 aligns across 9 bases. The CDR3 totals 16 residues. J was trimmed by 6 bases and V by 0 bases; bases with no gene match: 9. Germline CDR1 is LGHNA and CDR2 is YNFKEQ. Here the CDR3 DNA reads TGTGCCAGCAGCCAAGAGGCTGTAGCGGGAGCCCCCGAGCAGTACTTC. Its translation is CASSQEAVAGAPEQYF.

The CDR3: CASSVQGILYEQYF. The DNA for the CDR3 is TGCGCCAGCAGCGTACAGGGGATTCTCTACGAGCAGTACTTC. The chain has TRBV5-1 and TRBJ2-7; 7 bases are a match to TRBD1. This CDR3 spans 14 amino acids. Per germline, CDR1 SGHRS and CDR2 YFSETQ. V dropped 4 bases and J dropped 3; count of bases not matched to a gene: 7.

The chain carries TRBV7-8 and TRBJ2-7, with TRBD2 matching over 9 bases. This CDR3 contains 16 residues. CDR1 SGHVS and CDR2 FQNEAQ come from the germline V gene. The V gene end was trimmed by 2 bases and the J gene end by 2 bases; junction bases not matched to a gene: 7. The CDR3 DNA follows: TGTGCCAGCAGCTTAAGGGGTAGCGGGAGCACCTACGAGCAGTACTTC. Residues: CASSLRGSGSTYEQYF.